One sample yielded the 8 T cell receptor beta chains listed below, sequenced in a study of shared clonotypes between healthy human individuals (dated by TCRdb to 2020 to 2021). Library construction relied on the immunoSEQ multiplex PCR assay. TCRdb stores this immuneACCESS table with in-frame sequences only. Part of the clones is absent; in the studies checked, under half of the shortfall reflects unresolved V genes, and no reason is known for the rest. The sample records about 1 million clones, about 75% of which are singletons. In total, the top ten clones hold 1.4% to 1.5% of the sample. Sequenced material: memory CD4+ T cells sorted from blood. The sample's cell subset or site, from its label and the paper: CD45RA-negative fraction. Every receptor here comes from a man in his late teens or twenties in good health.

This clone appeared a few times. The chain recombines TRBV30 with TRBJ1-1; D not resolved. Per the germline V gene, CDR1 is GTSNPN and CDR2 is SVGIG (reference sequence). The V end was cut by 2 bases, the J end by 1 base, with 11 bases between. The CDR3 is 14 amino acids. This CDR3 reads CAWSLGVGNTEAFF. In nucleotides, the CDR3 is TGTGCCTGGAGTTTGGGAGTTGGGAACACTGAAGCTTTCTTT.

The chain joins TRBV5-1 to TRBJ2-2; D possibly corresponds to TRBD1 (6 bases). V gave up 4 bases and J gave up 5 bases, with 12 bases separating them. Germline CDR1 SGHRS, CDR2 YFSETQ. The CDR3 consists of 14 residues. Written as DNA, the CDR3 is TGCGCCAGCAGCACAGGGAAGGGGACCGGGGAGCTGTTTTTT. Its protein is CASSTGKGTGELFF.

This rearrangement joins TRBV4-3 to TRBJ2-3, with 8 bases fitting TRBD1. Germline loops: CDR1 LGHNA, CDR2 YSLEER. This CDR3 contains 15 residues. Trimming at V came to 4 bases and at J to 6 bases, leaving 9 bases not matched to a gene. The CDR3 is CASSRYRGVGDTQYF. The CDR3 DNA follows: TGCGCCAGCAGCCGGTACAGGGGGGTAGGCGATACGCAGTATTTT.

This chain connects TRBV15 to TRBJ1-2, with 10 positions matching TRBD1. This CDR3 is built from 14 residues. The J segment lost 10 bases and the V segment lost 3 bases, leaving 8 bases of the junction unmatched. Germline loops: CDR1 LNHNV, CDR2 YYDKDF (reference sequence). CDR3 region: CATSRDWDRGDYTF. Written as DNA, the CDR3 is TGTGCCACCAGCAGGGACTGGGACAGGGGAGACTACACCTTC. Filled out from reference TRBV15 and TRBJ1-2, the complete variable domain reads DAMVIQNPRYQVTQFGKPVTLSCSQTLNHNVMYWYQQKSSQAPKLLFHYYDKDFNNEADTPDNFQSRRPNTSFCFLDIRSPGLGDTAMYLCATSRDWDRGDYTFGSGTRLTVV.

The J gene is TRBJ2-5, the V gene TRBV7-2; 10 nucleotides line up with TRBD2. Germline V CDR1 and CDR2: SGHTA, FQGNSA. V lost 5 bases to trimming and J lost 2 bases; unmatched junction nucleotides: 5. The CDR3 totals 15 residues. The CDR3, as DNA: TGTGCCAGCAGCATCGGACTAGCGGTACAAGAGACCCAGTACTTC. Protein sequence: CASSIGLAVQETQYF.

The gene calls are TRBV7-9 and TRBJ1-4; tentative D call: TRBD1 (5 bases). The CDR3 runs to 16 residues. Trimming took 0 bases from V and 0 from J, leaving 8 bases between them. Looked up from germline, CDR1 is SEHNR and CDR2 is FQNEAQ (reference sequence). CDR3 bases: TGTGCCAGCAGCTTAGCGCAGGGTGCAACTAATGAAAAACTGTTTTTT. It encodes CASSLAQGATNEKLFF.

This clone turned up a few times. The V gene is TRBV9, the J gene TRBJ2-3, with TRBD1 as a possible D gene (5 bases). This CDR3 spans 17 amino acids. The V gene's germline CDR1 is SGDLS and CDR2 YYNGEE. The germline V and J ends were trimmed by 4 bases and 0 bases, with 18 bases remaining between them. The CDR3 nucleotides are TGTGCCAGCAGCCCTCGCGTGGGGCAGGTCAGCACAGATACGCAGTATTTT. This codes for CASSPRVGQVSTDTQYF.

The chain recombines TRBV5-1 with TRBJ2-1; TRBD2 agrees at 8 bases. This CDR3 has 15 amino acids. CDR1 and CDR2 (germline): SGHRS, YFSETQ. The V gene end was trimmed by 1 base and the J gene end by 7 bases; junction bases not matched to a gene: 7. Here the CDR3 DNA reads TGCGCCAGCAGCTTGTTATCGGGAGGGCCAAATGAGCAGTTCTTC. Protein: CASSLLSGGPNEQFF.